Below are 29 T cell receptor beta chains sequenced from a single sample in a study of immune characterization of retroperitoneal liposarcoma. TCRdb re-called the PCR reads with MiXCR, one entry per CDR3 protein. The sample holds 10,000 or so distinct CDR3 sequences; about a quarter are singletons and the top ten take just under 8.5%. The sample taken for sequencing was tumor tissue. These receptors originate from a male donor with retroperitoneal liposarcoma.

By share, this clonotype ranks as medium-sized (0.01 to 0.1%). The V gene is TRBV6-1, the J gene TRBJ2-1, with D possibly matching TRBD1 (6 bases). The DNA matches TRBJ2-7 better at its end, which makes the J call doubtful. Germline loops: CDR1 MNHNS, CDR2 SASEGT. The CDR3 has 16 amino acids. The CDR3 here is CASSLPAGTGWYEQYF. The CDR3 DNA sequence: TGTGCCAGCAGTTTGCCCGCCGGTACAGGGTGGTACGAGCAGTACTTC.

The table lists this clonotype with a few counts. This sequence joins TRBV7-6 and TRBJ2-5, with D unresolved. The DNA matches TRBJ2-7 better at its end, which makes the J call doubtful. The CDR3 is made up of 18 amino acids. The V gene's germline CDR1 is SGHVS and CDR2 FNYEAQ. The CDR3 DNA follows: TGTGCCAGCAGCTTAAATAGTGGCTCTGGTGCGCTATCCTACGAGCAGTACTTC. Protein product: CASSLNSGSGALSYEQYF.

Here the CDR3 reads CASSPGLAGGQETQYF. CDR3 in DNA: TGTGCCAGCAGCCCGGGACTAGCGGGAGGACAAGAGACCCAGTACTTC. This chain links TRBV11-2 with TRBJ2-7; TRBD2 matches 15 bases. The DNA end favors TRBJ2-5, so the J call may be wrong. This CDR3 spans 16 amino acids. Germline loops: CDR1 SGHAT, CDR2 FQNNGV.

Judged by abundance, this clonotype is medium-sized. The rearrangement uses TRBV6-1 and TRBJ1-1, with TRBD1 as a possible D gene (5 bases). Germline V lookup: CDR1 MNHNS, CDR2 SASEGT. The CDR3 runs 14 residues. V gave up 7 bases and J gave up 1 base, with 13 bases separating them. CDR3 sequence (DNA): TGTGCCAGCACCCCCAGGGCAGGGAACACTGAAGCTTTCTTT. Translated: CASTPRAGNTEAFF.

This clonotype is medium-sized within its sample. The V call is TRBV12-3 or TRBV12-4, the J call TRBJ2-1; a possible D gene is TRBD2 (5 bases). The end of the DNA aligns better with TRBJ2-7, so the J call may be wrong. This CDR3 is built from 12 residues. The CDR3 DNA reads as TGTGCCAGCAGGCTTCTAGGAGGTGAGCAGTACTTC. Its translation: CASRLLGGEQYF.

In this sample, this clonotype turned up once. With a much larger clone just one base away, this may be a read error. DNA of the CDR3: TGTGCCAGCAGTTACTCGGGGACAGGGGGGGAGGCCCAGTACTTC. This translates into CASSYSGTGGEAQYF. The chain combines TRBV6-6 with TRBJ2-5; 11 positions match TRBD1. The CDR3 contains 15 residues. Germline CDR1 MNHNY, CDR2 SVGAGI (reference sequence). V was clipped by 0 bases and J by 9 bases; unmatched bases: 6.

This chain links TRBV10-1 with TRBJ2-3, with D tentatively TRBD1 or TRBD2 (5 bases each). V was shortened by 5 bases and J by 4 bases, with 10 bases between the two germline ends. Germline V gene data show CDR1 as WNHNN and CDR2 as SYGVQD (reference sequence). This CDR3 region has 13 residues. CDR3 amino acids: CASSRGKADTQYF. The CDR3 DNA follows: TGCGCCAGCAGTCGGGGCAAAGCAGATACGCAGTATTTT.

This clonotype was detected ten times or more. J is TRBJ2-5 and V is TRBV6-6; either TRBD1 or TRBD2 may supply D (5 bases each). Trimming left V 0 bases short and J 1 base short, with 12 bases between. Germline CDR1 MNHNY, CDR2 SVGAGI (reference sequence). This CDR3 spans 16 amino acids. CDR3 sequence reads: CASSYSAGALQETQYF. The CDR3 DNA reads TGTGCCAGCAGTTACTCGGCCGGGGCTCTCCAAGAGACCCAGTACTTC.

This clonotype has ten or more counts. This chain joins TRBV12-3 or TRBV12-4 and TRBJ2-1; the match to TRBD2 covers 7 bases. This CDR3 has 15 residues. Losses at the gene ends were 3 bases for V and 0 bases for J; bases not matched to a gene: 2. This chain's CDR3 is CASSLGGNSYNEQFF. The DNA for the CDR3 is TGTGCCAGCAGTTTGGGAGGGAACTCCTACAATGAGCAGTTCTTC.

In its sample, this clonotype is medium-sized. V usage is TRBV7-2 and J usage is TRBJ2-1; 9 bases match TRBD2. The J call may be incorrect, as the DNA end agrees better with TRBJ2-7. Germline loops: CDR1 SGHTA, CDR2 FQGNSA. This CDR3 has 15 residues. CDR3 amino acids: CASSLDSGGYNEQYF. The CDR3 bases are TGTGCCAGCAGCTTAGACAGCGGGGGGTACAATGAGCAGTACTTC.

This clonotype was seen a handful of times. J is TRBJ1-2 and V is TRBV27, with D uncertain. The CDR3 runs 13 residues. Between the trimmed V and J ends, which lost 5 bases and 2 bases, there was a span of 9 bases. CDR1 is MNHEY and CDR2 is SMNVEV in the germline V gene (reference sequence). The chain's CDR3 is CASSPDGNYGYTF. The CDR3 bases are TGTGCCAGCAGTCCCGACGGCAACTATGGCTACACCTTC.

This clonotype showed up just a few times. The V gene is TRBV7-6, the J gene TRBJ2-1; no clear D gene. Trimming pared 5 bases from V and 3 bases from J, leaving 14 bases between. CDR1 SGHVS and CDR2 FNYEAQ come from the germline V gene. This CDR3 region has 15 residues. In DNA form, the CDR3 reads TGTGCCAGCAGCCTCGGCTCTAGAAACTACAATGAGCAGTTCTTC. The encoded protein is CASSLGSRNYNEQFF.

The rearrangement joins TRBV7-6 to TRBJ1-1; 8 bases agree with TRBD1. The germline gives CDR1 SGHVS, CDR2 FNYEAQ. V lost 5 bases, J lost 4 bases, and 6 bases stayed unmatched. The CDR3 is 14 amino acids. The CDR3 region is CASSADRGSTEAFF. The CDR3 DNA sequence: TGTGCCAGCAGCGCTGACAGGGGTAGCACTGAAGCTTTCTTT.

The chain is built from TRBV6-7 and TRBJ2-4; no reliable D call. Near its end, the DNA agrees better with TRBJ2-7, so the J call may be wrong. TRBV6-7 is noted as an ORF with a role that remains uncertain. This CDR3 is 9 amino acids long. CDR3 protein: CASHPEQYF. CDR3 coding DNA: TGTGCCAGCCATCCCGAGCAGTACTTC.

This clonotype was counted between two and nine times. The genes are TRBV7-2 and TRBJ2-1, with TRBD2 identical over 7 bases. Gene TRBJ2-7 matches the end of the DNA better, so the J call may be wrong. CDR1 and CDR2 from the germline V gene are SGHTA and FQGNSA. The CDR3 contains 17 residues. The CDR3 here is CASSLQAGQMWGGKQYF. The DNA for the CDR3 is TGTGCCAGCAGCTTACAAGCGGGGCAGATGTGGGGCGGAAAGCAGTACTTC.

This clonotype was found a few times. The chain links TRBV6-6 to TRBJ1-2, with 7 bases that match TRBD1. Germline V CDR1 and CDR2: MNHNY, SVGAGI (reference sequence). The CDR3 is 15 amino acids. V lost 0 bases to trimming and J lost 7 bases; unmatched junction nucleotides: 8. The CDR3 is CASSYSTGTVGGYTF. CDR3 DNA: TGTGCCAGCAGTTACTCGACGGGGACAGTGGGTGGCTACACCTTC.

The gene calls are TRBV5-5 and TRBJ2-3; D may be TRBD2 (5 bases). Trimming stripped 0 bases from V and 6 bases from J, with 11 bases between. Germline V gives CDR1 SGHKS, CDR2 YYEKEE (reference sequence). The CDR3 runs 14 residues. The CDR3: CASSLGAGGDTQYF. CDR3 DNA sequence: TGTGCCAGCAGCTTGGGGGCGGGTGGGGATACGCAGTATTTT.

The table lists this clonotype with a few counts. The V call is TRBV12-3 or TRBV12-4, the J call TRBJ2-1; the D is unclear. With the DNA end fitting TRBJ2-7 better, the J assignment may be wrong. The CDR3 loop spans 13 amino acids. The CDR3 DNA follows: TGTGCCAGCAGGATCCGATCCTACAATGAGCAGTACTTC. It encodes CASRIRSYNEQYF.

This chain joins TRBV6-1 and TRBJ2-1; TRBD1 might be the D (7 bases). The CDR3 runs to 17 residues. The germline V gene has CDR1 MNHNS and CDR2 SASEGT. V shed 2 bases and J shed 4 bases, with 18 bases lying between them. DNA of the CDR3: TGTGCCAGCAGTGAAAATGGGGCAGGGGGACTTTACAATGAGCAGTTCTTC. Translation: CASSENGAGGLYNEQFF.

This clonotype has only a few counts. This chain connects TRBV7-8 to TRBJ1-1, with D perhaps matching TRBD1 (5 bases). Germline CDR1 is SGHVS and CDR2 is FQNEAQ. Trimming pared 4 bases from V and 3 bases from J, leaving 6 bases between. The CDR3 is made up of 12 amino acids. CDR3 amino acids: CASSWGDTEAFF. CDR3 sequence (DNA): TGTGCCAGCAGCTGGGGGGACACTGAAGCTTTCTTT.

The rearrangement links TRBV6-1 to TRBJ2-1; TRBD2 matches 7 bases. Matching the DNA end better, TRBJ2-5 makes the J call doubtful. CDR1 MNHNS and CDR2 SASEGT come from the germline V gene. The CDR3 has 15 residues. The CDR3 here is CASSEIGGSRETQYF. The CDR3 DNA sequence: TGTGCCAGCAGTGAAATTGGCGGGAGTCGGGAGACCCAGTACTTC.

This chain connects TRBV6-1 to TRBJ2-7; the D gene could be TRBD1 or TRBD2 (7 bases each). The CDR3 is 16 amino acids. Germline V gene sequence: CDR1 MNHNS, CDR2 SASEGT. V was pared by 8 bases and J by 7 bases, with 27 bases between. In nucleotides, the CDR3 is TGTGCCAGCTCCCAGGGGGAGGGAGCTGCCTACAATGAGCAGTACTTC. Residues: CASSQGEGAAYNEQYF.

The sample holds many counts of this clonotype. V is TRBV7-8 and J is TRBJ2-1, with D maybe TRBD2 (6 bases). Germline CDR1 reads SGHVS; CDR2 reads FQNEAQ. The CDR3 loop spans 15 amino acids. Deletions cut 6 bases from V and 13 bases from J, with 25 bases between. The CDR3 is CASSMELGLQETQFF. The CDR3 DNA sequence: TGTGCCAGCAGTATGGAGTTGGGACTCCAAGAGACCCAGTTCTTC. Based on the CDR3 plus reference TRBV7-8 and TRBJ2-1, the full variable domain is GAGVSQSPRYKVAKRGQDVALRCDPISGHVSLFWYQQALGQGPEFLTYFQNEAQLDKSGLPSDRFFAERPEGSVSTLKIQRTQQEDSAVYLCASSMELGLQETQFFGPGTRLTVL.

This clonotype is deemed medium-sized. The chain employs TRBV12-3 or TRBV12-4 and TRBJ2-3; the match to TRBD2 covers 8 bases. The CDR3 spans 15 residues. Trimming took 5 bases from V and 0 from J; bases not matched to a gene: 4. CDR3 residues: CASSPLAVSTDTQYF. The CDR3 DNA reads TGTGCCAGCAGTCCACTAGCGGTGAGCACAGATACGCAGTATTTT.

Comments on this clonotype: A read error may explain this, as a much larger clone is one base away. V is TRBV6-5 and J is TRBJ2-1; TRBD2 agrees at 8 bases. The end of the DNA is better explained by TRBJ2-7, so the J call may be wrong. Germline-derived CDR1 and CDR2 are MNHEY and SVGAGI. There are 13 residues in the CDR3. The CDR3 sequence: CAGRLARRNEQYF. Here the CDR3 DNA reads TGTGCCGGCCGACTAGCGAGAAGGAATGAGCAGTACTTC.

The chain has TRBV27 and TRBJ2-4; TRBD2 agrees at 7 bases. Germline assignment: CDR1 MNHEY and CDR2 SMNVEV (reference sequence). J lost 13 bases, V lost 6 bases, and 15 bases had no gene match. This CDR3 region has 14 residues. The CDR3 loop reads CASRGLLVSMEQYF. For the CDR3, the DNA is TGTGCCAGCAGGGGACTACTCGTTAGTATGGAGCAGTACTTC.

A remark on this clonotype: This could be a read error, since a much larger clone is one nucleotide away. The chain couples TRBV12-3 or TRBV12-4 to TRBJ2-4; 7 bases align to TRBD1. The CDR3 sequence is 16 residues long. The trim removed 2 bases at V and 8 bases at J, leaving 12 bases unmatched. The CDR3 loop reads CASSLWDRPQGDIQYF. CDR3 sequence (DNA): TGTGCCAGCAGTTTATGGGACCGACCCCAGGGGGACATTCAGTACTTC.

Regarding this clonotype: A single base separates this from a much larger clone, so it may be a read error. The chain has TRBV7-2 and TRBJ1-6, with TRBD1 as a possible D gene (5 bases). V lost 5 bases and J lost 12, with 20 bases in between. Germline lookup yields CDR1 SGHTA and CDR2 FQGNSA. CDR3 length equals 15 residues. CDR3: CASSPGGNLEGPLHF. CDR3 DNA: TGTGCCAGCAGCCCGGGGGGGAACCTCGAAGGACCCCTCCACTTT.

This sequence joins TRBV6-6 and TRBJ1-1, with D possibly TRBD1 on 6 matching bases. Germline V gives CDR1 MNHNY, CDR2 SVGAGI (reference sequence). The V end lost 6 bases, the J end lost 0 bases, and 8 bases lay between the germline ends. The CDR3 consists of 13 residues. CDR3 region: CASRRGVNTEAFF. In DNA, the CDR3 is TGTGCCAGCAGGAGGGGGGTGAACACTGAAGCTTTCTTT.